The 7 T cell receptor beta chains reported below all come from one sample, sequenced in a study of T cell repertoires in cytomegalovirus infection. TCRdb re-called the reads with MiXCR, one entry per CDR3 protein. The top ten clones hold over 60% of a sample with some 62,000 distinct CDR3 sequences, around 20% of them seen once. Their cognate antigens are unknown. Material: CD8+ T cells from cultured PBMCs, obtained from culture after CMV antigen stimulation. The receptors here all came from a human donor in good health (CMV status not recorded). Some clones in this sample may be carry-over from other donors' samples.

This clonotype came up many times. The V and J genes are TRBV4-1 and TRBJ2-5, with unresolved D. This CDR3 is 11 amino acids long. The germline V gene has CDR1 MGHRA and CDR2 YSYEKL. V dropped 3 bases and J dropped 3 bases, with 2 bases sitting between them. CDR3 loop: CASSQKETQYF. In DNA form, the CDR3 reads TGCGCCAGCAGCCAGAAAGAGACCCAGTACTTC.

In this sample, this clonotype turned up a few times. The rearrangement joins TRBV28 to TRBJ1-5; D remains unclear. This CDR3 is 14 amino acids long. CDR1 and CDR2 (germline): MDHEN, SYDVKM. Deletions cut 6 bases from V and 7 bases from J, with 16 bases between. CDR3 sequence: CASSQAGGGQPQHF. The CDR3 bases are TGTGCCAGCAGCCAAGCCGGAGGTGGGCAGCCCCAGCATTTT.

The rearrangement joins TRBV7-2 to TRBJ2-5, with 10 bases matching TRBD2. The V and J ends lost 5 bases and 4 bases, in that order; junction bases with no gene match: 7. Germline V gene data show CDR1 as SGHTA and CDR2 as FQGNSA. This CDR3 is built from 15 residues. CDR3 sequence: CASSAGLAIRETQYF. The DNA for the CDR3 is TGTGCCAGCAGCGCGGGACTAGCGATTCGAGAGACCCAGTACTTC.

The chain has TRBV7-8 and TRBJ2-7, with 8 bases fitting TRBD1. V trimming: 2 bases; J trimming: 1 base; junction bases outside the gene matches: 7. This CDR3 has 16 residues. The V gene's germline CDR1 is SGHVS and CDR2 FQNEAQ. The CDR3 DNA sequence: TGTGCCAGCAGCTTAACGACAGGGGTGGGATCCTACGAGCAGTACTTC. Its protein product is CASSLTTGVGSYEQYF.

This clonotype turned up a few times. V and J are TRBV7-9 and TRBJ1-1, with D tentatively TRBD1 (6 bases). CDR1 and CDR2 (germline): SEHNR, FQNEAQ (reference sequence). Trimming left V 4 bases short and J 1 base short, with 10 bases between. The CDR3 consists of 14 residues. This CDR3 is CASSWWTENTEAFF. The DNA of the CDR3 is TGTGCCAGCAGCTGGTGGACAGAGAACACTGAAGCTTTCTTT.

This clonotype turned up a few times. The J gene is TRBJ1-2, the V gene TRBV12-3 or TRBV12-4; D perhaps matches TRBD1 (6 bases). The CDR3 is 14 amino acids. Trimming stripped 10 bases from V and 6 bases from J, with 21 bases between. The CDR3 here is CATARGGERDGYTF. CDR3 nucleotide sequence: TGTGCCACTGCAAGAGGGGGAGAAAGGGATGGCTACACCTTC.

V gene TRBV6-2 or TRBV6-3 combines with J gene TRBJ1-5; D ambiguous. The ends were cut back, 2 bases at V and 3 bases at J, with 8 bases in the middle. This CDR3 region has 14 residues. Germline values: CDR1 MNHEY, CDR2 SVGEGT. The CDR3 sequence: CASSYARSNQPQHF. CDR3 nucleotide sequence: TGTGCCAGCAGTTACGCTCGATCCAATCAGCCCCAGCATTTT.